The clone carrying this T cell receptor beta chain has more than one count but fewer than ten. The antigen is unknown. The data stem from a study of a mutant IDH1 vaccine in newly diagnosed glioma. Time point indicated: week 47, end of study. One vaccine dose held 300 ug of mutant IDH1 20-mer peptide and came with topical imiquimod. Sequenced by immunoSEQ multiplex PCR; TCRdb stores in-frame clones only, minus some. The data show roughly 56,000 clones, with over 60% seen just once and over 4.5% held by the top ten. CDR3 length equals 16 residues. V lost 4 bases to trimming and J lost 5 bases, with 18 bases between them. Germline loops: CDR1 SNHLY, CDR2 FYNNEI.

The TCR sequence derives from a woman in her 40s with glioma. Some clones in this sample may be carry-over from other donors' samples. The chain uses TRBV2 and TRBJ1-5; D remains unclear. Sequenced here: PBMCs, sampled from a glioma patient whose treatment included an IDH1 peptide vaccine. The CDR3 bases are TGTGCCAGCAGTGTTCGCCAGGCCGCCTTTCATCAGCCCCAGCATTTT. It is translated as CASSVRQAAFHQPQHF.